The rows below give T cell receptor beta chains drawn from one sample of a study of metastatic and nonmetastatic thyroid tumors. TCRdb re-clonotyped the PCR reads through MiXCR. The sample holds under 45,000 clones, approximately 17% seen once. What was sequenced was tumor tissue. These receptors all come from a female donor with papillary thyroid cancer or a benign thyroid nodule (not recorded which). Some clones in this sample may be carry-over from other donors' samples. Both conserved end residues are part of each CDR3. The D gene is left open where the match is weak. The size of a clone is reported for some rows only, either as once, few or many, or as a class for expanded clones.

cdr3_nt | cdr3_aa | clone_size | v_call | d_call | cdr3_length | j_call
TGTGCCAGCAGTAAATTGGGCAATGAGCAGTTCTTC | CASSKLGNEQFF | many | TRBV6-2/TRBV6-3 | . | 12 | TRBJ2-1
TGCAGCGTTGAAGTCAACAGGGTTCAGACCCAGTACTTC | CSVEVNRVQTQYF | many | TRBV29-1 | . | 13 | TRBJ2-5
TGCGCCAGCAGCTTGGTTCAGGGGTCGACTGAAGCTTTCTTT | CASSLVQGSTEAFF | many | TRBV5-1 | . | 14 | TRBJ1-1
TGTGCCAGCGGACTGAGGGATGGCTACACCTTC | CASGLRDGYTF | many | TRBV25-1 | . | 11 | TRBJ1-2
TGCGCCAGCAGCCAAGATTTCGCAGGGACTAGAACGCAGTATTTT | CASSQDFAGTRTQYF | many | TRBV4-1 | TRBD2 | 15 | TRBJ2-3
TGTGCCAGCAGTTTGGTTGGGCTCACAGATACGCAGTATTTT | CASSLVGLTDTQYF | few | TRBV27 | . | 14 | TRBJ2-3
TGTGCCAGCAGCTTAGTGGGAGATATGACAGAAAAACTGTTTTTT | CASSLVGDMTEKLFF | many | TRBV7-2 | . | 15 | TRBJ1-4
TGTGCCAGCAGGTTGGGACTAGCGGGGAACACAGATACGCAGTATTTT | CASRLGLAGNTDTQYF | few | TRBV28 | TRBD2 | 16 | TRBJ2-3
TGTGCCCTGGGTGTTTGGAATCAGCCCCAGCATTTT | CALGVWNQPQHF | . | TRBV7-2 | . | 12 | TRBJ1-5
TGTGCCAGCAGCCCGGGACAGGCGTTTTTTTACGAGCAGTACTTC | CASSPGQAFFYEQYF | many | TRBV6-1 | TRBD1 | 15 | TRBJ2-7
TGTGCCATCAGTGAGTCGCGGACAGGGGGCGAGACCCAGTACTTC | CAISESRTGGETQYF | many | TRBV10-3 | TRBD1 | 15 | TRBJ2-5
TGTGCCAGCAGCACGAAGGGAGGGAACTATGGCTACACCTTC | CASSTKGGNYGYTF | many | TRBV7-6 | . | 14 | TRBJ1-2
TGTGCCAGCAGTTCATCAGGGAAAGGGGGCACTGAAGCTTTCTTT | CASSSSGKGGTEAFF | many | TRBV27 | . | 15 | TRBJ1-1
TGCGCCAGCAGCTTGGAGTACCGGGACAAGTATGGCTACACCTTC | CASSLEYRDKYGYTF | many | TRBV5-1 | . | 15 | TRBJ1-2
TGTGCCAGCAGCGGACTAGCGGGGGACTATAGCTCCTACGAGCAGTACTTC | CASSGLAGDYSSYEQYF | many | TRBV11-1 | TRBD2 | 17 | TRBJ2-7
TGTGCCAGCAGCTTAATAGATAATGATCATTTCTTC | CASSLIDNDHFF | few | TRBV11-2 | . | 12 | TRBJ2-1
TGCAGTGCTAGAGATCTCAGGGCCCGAGTCTACGAGCAGTACTTC | CSARDLRARVYEQYF | many | TRBV20-1 | . | 15 | TRBJ2-7
TGCAGTGCTAGCCTACTCACCCCAGGGGGCTATGGCTACACCTTC | CSASLLTPGGYGYTF | many | TRBV20-1 | TRBD1 | 15 | TRBJ1-2
TGTGCCAGCAGCTTGGACAGGGGGCTTGGAAACACCATATATTTT | CASSLDRGLGNTIYF | . | TRBV5-8 | TRBD1 | 15 | TRBJ1-3
TGCGCCAGCAGCTTGGGCAAGGGACCCTACGAGCAGTACTTC | CASSLGKGPYEQYF | many | TRBV5-1 | . | 14 | TRBJ2-7
TGTGCCTGGAGTGTACAAGTTGGCGGGGCCAACGTCCTGACTTTC | CAWSVQVGGANVLTF | many | TRBV30 | . | 15 | TRBJ2-6
TGTGCCAGCAGACCTGGGGGAGGGAAGGCTTTCTTT | CASRPGGGKAFF | . | TRBV7-9 | . | 12 | TRBJ1-1
TGTGCCAGCTCTGTGGAGAGCTCCTACAATGAGCAGTTCTTC | CASSVESSYNEQFF | . | TRBV2 | . | 14 | TRBJ2-1
TGTGCCAGTAGTAGCCTCGAGGTCAGCTATGGCTACACCTTC | CASSSLEVSYGYTF | medium-sized | TRBV19 | . | 14 | TRBJ1-2
TGTGCCAGCACCGGGGTAGTGGGACAGAAGAACACTGAAGCTTTCTTT | CASTGVVGQKNTEAFF | many | TRBV11-2 | TRBD1 | 16 | TRBJ1-1
TGCGCCAGCAGCTTACAGGGAGGTGGCTACGAGCAGTACTTC | CASSLQGGGYEQYF | . | TRBV5-1 | . | 14 | TRBJ2-7
TGTGTCAGCAGCGCTCAGGCGTTGAGCTCCTACGAGCAGTACTTC | CVSSAQALSSYEQYF | few | TRBV2 | . | 15 | TRBJ2-7
TGCGCCAGCAGCCAAGTCGCGGGAGGATCCTACAATGAGCAGTTCTTC | CASSQVAGGSYNEQFF | . | TRBV4-1 | TRBD2 | 16 | TRBJ2-1
TGTGCCAGCAGTTTCCTGGACAGGGCATTCCGGGGCAACTCCTACAATGAGCAGTTCTTC | CASSFLDRAFRGNSYNEQFF | . | TRBV25-1 | TRBD1 | 20 | TRBJ2-1
TGCGCCAGCAAGGGACAGGGGGCAGGCGGTGAGCAGTTCTTC | CASKGQGAGGEQFF | many | TRBV10-2 | TRBD1 | 14 | TRBJ2-1
TGTGCCAGCAGTGGGCGTTGGACAGGGGGAAACACTGAAGCTTTCTTT | CASSGRWTGGNTEAFF | medium-sized | TRBV6-1 | TRBD1 | 16 | TRBJ1-1
TGTGCCAGCAGCTCCGGGACGGAATACACCGGGGAGCTGTTTTTT | CASSSGTEYTGELFF | many | TRBV14 | . | 15 | TRBJ2-2
TGTGCCAGCAGCTTGGTGGATAGAGGGACAGATACGCAGTATTTT | CASSLVDRGTDTQYF | once | TRBV11-2 | . | 15 | TRBJ2-3
TGTGCCAGCAGTCCGACTAGCGGGACATCCTACGAGCAGTACTTC | CASSPTSGTSYEQYF | many | TRBV2 | TRBD2 | 15 | TRBJ2-7
TGTGCTAGTGGTTTGGCAGGGAGGCTCGAAGGCTACACCTTC | CASGLAGRLEGYTF | few | TRBV12-5 | . | 14 | TRBJ1-2
TGCGCCAGCAGTTGGACAGGGGGCGACAGTGGCTACACCTTC | CASSWTGGDSGYTF | many | TRBV5-1 | TRBD1 | 14 | TRBJ1-2
TGTGCCAGCAGCCCACTTGTAGGGGACTACCTGACAGATACGCAGTATTTT | CASSPLVGDYLTDTQYF | many | TRBV11-2 | TRBD2 | 17 | TRBJ2-3
TGCAGCGTTGTTGGGGCCCCCTATGGCTACACCTTC | CSVVGAPYGYTF | many | TRBV29-1 | . | 12 | TRBJ1-2
TGTGCCAGCAGTGAAGTTCTTCAGCCCCAGCATTTT | CASSEVLQPQHF | many | TRBV6-1 | . | 12 | TRBJ1-5
TGTGCCAGCAGCCGGGGGAGGGAGACATATACTCAGTATTTT | CASSRGRETYTQYF | . | TRBV7-9 | TRBD2 | 14 | TRBJ2-3
TGCAGTGCTAGTGGTGGCGGGAGAGGCGAGCAGTTCTTC | CSASGGGRGEQFF | . | TRBV20-1 | TRBD2 | 13 | TRBJ2-1
TGCAGTGCTAGAGATCGGGCAGGCGAAGGCCAAGAGACCCAGTACTTC | CSARDRAGEGQETQYF | once | TRBV20-1 | . | 16 | TRBJ2-5
TGTGCCAGCAGCGCCTCTGGGGAGAACTATGGCTACACCTTC | CASSASGENYGYTF | . | TRBV7-8 | . | 14 | TRBJ1-2
TGTGCCAGCAGCTCCCCTGGACTAGCGGGTAGGATGGATGAGCAGTTCTTC | CASSSPGLAGRMDEQFF | many | TRBV28 | TRBD2 | 17 | TRBJ2-1
TGCGCCAGCAGCTTGGACGGGGGAGGCACTGAAGCTTTCTTT | CASSLDGGGTEAFF | . | TRBV5-1 | . | 14 | TRBJ1-1
TGTGCCAGCAGTGATTTGACCAACACTGAAGCTTTCTTT | CASSDLTNTEAFF | few | TRBV6-1 | . | 13 | TRBJ1-1
TGTGCCAGCAGCTTAGTTTTGGCAGGGGACTCACCCCTCCACTTT | CASSLVLAGDSPLHF | . | TRBV7-8 | . | 15 | TRBJ1-6
TGTGCCAGCAGTAGCGTCTGCACTGAAGCTTTCTTT | CASSSVCTEAFF | few | TRBV6-1 | . | 12 | TRBJ1-1
TGTGCCAGCAGCGTAGGGCGGACTCCCAACAATGAGCAGTTCTTC | CASSVGRTPNNEQFF | many | TRBV9 | . | 15 | TRBJ2-1